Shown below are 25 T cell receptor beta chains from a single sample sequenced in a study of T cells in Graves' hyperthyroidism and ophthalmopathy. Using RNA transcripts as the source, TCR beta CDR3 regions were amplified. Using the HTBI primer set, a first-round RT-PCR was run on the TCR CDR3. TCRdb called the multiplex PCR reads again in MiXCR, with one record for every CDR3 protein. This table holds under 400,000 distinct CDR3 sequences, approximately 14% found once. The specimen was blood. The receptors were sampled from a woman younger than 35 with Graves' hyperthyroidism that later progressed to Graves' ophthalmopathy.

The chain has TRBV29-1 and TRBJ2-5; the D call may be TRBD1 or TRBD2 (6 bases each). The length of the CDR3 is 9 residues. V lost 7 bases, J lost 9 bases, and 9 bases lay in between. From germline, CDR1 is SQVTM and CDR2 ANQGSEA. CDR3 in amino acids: CSAGEAQYF. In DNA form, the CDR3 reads TGCAGCGCAGGGGAGGCCCAGTACTTC.

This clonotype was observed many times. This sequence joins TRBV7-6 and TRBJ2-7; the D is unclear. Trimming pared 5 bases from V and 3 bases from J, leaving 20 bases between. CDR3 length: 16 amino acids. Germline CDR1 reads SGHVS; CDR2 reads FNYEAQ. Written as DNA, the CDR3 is TGTGCCAGCAGCGTAGTAGACGGAACTAAGAACTACGAGCAGTACTTC. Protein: CASSVVDGTKNYEQYF.

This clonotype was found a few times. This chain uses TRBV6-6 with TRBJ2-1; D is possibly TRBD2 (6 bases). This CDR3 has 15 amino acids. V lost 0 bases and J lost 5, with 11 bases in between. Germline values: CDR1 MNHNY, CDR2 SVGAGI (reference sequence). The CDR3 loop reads CASSYSGTGNNEQFF. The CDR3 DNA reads TGTGCCAGCAGTTACTCCGGGACTGGAAACAATGAGCAGTTCTTC.

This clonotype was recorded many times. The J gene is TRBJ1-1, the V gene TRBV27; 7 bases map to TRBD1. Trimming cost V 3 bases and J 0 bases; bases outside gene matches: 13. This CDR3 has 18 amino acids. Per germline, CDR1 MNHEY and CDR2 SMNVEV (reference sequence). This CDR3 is CASSLGGGQFLMNTEAFF. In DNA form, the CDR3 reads TGTGCCAGCAGTTTGGGAGGGGGACAGTTCCTCATGAACACTGAAGCTTTCTTT.

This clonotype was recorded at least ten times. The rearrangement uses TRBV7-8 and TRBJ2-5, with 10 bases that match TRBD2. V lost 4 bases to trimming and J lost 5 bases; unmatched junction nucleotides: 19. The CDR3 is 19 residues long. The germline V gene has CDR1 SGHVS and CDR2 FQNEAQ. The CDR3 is CASSSSMIAGGILGETQYF. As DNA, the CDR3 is TGTGCCAGCAGCTCCTCCATGATAGCGGGAGGAATATTAGGGGAGACCCAGTACTTC.

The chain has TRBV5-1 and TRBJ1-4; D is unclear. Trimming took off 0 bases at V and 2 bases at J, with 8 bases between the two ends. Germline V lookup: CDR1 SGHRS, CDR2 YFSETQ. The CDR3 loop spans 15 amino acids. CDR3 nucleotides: TGCGCCAGCAGCTTGGATTGGTATACTAATGAAAAACTGTTTTTT. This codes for CASSLDWYTNEKLFF. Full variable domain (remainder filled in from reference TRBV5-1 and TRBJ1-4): KAGVTQTPRYLIKTRGQQVTLSCSPISGHRSVSWYQQTPGQGLQFLFEYFSETQRNKGNFPGRFSGRQFSNSRSEMNVSTLELGDSALYLCASSLDWYTNEKLFFGSGTQLSVL.

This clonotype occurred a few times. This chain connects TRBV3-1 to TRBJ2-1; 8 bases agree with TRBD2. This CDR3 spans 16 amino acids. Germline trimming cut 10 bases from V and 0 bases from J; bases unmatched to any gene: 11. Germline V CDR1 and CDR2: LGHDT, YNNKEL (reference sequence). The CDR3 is CATSDLSGSSYNEQFF. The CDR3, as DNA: TGTGCCACCAGTGATTTAAGCGGGAGCTCCTACAATGAGCAGTTCTTC.

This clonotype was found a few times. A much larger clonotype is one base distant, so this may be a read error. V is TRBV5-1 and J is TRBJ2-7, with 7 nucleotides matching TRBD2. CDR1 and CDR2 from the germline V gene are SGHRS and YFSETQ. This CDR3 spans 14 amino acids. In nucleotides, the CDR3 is TGCGCCAGCAGCTTGAAGCGGGGTCAGTACGGGCAGTACTTC. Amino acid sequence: CASSLKRGQYGQYF. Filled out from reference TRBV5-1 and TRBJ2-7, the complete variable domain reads KAGVTQTPRYLIKTRGQQVTLSCSPISGHRSVSWYQQTPGQGLQFLFEYFSETQRNKGNFPGRFSGRQFSNSRSEMNVSTLELGDSALYLCASSLKRGQYGQYFGPGTRLTVT.

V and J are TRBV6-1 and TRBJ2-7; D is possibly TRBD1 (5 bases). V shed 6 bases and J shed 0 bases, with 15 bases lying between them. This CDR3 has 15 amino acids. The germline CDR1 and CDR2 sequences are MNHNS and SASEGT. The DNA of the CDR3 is TGTGCCAGCAGCCGCGCTAGGGGAAACTCCTACGAGCAGTACTTC. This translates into CASSRARGNSYEQYF.

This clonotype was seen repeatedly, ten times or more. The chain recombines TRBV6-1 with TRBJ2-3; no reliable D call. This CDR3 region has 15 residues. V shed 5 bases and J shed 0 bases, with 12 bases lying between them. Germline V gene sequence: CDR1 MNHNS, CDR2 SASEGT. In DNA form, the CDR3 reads TGTGCCAGCAGTTTCGTCGGGTCCAGCACAGATACGCAGTATTTT. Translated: CASSFVGSSTDTQYF.

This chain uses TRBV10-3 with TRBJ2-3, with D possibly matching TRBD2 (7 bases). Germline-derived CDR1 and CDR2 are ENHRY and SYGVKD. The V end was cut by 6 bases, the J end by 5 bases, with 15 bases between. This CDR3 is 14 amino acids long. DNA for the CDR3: TGTGCCATCAGACAGGGAGGGGGAGAAGATACGCAGTATTTT. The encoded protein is CAIRQGGGEDTQYF.

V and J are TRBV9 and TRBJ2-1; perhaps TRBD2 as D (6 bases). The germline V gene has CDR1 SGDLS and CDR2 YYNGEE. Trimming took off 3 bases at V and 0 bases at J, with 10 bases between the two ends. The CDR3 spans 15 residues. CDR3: CASSETGDSYNEQFF. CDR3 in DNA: TGTGCCAGCAGCGAGACGGGGGACTCCTACAATGAGCAGTTCTTC.

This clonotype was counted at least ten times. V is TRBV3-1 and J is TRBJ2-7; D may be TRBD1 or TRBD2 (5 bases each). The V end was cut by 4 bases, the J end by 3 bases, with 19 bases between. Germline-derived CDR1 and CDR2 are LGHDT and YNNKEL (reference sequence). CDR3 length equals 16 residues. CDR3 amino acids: CASSRPIGTAIYEQYF. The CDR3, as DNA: TGTGCCAGCAGCCGCCCTATCGGGACGGCAATCTACGAGCAGTACTTC.

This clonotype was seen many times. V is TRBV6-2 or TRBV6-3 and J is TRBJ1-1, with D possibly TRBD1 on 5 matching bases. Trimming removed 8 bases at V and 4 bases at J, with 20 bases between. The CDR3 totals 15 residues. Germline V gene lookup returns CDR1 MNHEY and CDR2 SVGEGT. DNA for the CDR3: TGTGCCAGCTCAGTACCGGGGGGTCAGGGCACTGAAGCTTTCTTT. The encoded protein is CASSVPGGQGTEAFF.

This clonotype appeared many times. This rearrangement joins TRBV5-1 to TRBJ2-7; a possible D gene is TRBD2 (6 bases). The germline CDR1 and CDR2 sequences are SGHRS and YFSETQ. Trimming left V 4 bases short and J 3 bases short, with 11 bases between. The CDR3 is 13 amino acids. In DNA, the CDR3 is TGCGCCAGCAGCCCTCCGGAGGGCTACGAGCAGTACTTC. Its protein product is CASSPPEGYEQYF.

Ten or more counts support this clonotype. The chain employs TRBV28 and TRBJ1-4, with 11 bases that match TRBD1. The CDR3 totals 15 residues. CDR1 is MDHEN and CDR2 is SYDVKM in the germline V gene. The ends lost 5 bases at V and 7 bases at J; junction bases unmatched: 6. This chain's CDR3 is CASSPTGTGGEKLFF. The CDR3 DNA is TGTGCCAGCAGTCCAACCGGGACAGGGGGTGAAAAACTGTTTTTT.

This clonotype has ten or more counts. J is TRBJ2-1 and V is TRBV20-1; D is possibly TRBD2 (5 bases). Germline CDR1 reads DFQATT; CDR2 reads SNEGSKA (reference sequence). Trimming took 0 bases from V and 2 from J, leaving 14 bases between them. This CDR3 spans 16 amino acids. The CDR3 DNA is TGCAGTGCTAGAGATCTCGGCGGGCTAGCCTACAATGAGCAGTTCTTC. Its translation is CSARDLGGLAYNEQFF.

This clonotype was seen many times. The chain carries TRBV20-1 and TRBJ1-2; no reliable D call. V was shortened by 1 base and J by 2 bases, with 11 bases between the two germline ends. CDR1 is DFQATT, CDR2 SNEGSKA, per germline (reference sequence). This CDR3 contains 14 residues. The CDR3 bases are TGCAGTGCTAGAGGCCAGGCCCTAAACTATGGCTACACCTTC. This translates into CSARGQALNYGYTF.

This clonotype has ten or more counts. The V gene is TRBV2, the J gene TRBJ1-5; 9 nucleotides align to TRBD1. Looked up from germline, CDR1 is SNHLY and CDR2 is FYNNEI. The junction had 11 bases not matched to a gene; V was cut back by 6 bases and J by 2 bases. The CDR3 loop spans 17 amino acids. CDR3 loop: CASSGVSRDRGNQPQHF. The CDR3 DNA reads TGTGCCAGCAGCGGAGTAAGTCGGGACAGGGGCAATCAGCCCCAGCATTTT. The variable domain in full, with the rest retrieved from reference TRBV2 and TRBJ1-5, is EPEVTQTPSHQVTQMGQEVILRCVPISNHLYFYWYRQILGQKVEFLVSFYNNEISEKSEIFDDQFSVERPDGSNFTLKIRSTKLEDSAMYFCASSGVSRDRGNQPQHFGDGTRLSIL.

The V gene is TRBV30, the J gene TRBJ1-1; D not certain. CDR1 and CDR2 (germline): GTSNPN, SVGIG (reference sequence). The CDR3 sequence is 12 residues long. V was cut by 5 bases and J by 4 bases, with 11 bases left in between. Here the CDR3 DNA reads TGTGCCTGGTACGGAGGGAGCACTGAAGCTTTCTTT. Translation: CAWYGGSTEAFF.

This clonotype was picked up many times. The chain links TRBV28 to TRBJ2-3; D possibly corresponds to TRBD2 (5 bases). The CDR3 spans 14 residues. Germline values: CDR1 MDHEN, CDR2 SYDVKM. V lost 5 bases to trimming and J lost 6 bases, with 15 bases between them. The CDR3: CASSSTRTFDTQYF. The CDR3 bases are TGTGCCAGCAGTAGTACTAGGACGTTCGATACGCAGTATTTT.

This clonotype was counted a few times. CDR3 DNA: TGCAGTGCTAGAGATGCAGGGCATGGCTACACCTTC. It encodes CSARDAGHGYTF. This sequence joins TRBV20-1 and TRBJ1-2; a weak D match, TRBD1 (5 bases). V gave up 0 bases and J gave up 6 bases, with 8 bases separating them. In germline, CDR1 is DFQATT, CDR2 SNEGSKA (reference sequence). The CDR3 has 12 residues.

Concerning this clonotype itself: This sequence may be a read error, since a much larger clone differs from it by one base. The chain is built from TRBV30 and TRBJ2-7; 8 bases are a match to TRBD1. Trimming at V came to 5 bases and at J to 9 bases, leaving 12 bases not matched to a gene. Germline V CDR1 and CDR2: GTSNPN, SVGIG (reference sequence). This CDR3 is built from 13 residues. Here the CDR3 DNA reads TGTGCCTGGCGAACAGGGGGGATTGGCGGGCAGTACTTC. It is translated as CAWRTGGIGGQYF.

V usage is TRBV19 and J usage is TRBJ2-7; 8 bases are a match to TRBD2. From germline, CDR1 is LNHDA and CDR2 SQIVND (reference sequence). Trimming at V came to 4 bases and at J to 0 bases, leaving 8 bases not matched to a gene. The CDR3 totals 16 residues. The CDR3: CASSKSAGVPSYEQYF. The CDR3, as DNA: TGTGCCAGTAGTAAGTCAGCGGGAGTCCCCTCCTACGAGCAGTACTTC.

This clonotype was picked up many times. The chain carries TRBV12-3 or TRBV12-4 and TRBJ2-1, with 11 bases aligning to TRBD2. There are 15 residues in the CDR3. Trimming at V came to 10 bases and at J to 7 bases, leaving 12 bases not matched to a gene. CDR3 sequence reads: CATFIAGGPWNEQFF. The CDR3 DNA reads TGTGCCACTTTCATAGCGGGAGGGCCTTGGAATGAGCAGTTCTTC.